The rows below give T cell receptor beta chains drawn from one sample of a study of T cells after yellow fever vaccination. TCRdb recomputed calls from the 5' RACE reads with MiXCR, one row per CDR3 protein. The table lists hundreds of thousands of distinct CDR3 sequences, about a sixth of them singletons. The sequencing here drew on PBMCs, taken less than 6 days after the first yellow fever vaccination. These receptors were collected from a man younger than 35 who received the YFV17D yellow fever vaccine. Both conserved end residues are part of each CDR3. The D gene is left open where the match is weak. A row's size may be missing; if present it is once, few, many or a size class.

TRBJ2-3	TRBV7-2	NA	NA	TGTGCCAGCAGCTCAGTAGGTTCGGCATCGGATACGCAGTATTTT	CASSSVGSASDTQYF
TRBJ2-3	TRBV4-1	NA	NA	TGCGCCAGCAGCCCCGTTGGGGGGGCGGTGGATACGCAGTATTTT	CASSPVGGAVDTQYF
TRBJ1-2	TRBV27	NA	NA	TGTGCCAGCAGTTTATCAATGGGAGCCCCGGCACTCTATGGCTACACCTTC	CASSLSMGAPALYGYTF
TRBJ1-1	TRBV27	NA	TRBD1	TGTGCCAGCAGTCACCGACAGGGAGGTTTGACTGAAGCTTTCTTT	CASSHRQGGLTEAFF
TRBJ2-2	TRBV7-2	few	TRBD2	TGTGCCAGCAGCCTGGGGGGGTCGGGGGGCACCGGGGAGCTGTTTTTT	CASSLGGSGGTGELFF
TRBJ2-3	TRBV15	few	NA	TGTGCCACCAGCAGAGAGGCTCCACCGGCAGATACGCAGTATTTT	CATSREAPPADTQYF
TRBJ2-4	TRBV28	NA	NA	TGTGCCAGCAGTTCCGGGGGCGCAGGCATTCAGTACTTC	CASSSGGAGIQYF
TRBJ2-7	TRBV4-1	many	NA	TGCGCCAGCAGCCAAGCTTGGGGCCAGGGAATCAACGAGCAGTACTTC	CASSQAWGQGINEQYF
TRBJ2-1	TRBV12-3/TRBV12-4	NA	TRBD2	TGTGCCAGCAGTTTTATAGCGGGGGGGATTTACAATGAGCAGTTCTTC	CASSFIAGGIYNEQFF
TRBJ2-3	TRBV27	NA	NA	TGTGCCAGCAGTTTCAAGGGGCCTAGCACAGATACGCAGTATTTT	CASSFKGPSTDTQYF
TRBJ2-1	TRBV29-1	NA	NA	TGCAGCGTCCGGGGGGGGACAGCCTACAATGAGCAGTTCTTC	CSVRGGTAYNEQFF
TRBJ1-1	TRBV5-1	many	NA	TGCGCCAGCAGAACCATGCACACGAACACTGAAGCTTTCTTT	CASRTMHTNTEAFF
TRBJ1-2	TRBV12-3/TRBV12-4	NA	NA	TGTGCCAGCAGTTTGTGGCGAGGCTACACCTTC	CASSLWRGYTF
TRBJ2-3	TRBV4-1	NA	TRBD1	TGCGCCAGCAGCCCCGGGCCGGGACAGCGCACAGATACGCAGTATTTT	CASSPGPGQRTDTQYF
TRBJ2-7	TRBV5-1	once	NA	TGCGCCAGCAGCTTTGACAGGTCGCCGCAGTACTTC	CASSFDRSPQYF
TRBJ1-1	TRBV20-1	NA	TRBD1	TGCAGTGCTTACTCGAGCGGACAGGGGAACACTGAAGCTTTCTTT	CSAYSSGQGNTEAFF
TRBJ2-3	TRBV11-2	few	NA	TGTGCCAGCAGCTTAGTTGATAGCGAAGGCACAGATACGCAGTATTTT	CASSLVDSEGTDTQYF
TRBJ2-3	TRBV29-1	NA	NA	TGCAGCGTTGGTGAGCAGGGGACAGATACGCAGTATTTT	CSVGEQGTDTQYF
TRBJ1-5	TRBV20-1	few	TRBD1	TGCAGTGCTAGGGCAGGGGGCGTTGGCAATCAGCCCCAGCATTTT	CSARAGGVGNQPQHF
TRBJ2-3	TRBV27	few	TRBD2	TGTGCCAGCAACCGTAGCGGGGGCGGTCGCACAGATACGCAGTATTTT	CASNRSGGGRTDTQYF
TRBJ2-3	TRBV12-5	NA	TRBD2	TGTGCTAGTGCCGACTCCCAGCGGGGGACCACAGATACGCAGTATTTT	CASADSQRGTTDTQYF
TRBJ1-5	TRBV20-1	NA	TRBD1	TGCAGTGCTAGCATCCTCCGGGACAGGCATAGCAATCAGCCCCAGCATTTT	CSASILRDRHSNQPQHF
TRBJ2-1	TRBV9	NA	NA	TGTGCCAGCAGCGTTAGGGCCGGGGGTTCAAACAATGAGCAGTTCTTC	CASSVRAGGSNNEQFF
TRBJ2-3	TRBV19	few	NA	TGTGCCAGTATGGCCAGAGACACAGATACGCAGTATTTT	CASMARDTDTQYF
TRBJ1-2	TRBV19	few	TRBD1	TGTGCCAGTAGACAGGGGGGTGGCTACACCTTC	CASRQGGGYTF
TRBJ1-2	TRBV5-1	NA	NA	TGCGCCAGCAGCGACGGGGTTATGGGCTACACCTTC	CASSDGVMGYTF